The next 22 T cell receptor beta chains were all read from a single sample in a study of CD8+CD57+ T cells in acquired aplastic anemia (dated by TCRdb to 2016 to 2019). The sample was run on an Illumina HiSeq 2000. Genomic DNA served as template for TCR beta VDJ combination and CDR3 sequence profiling. TCRdb trimmed public reads at Q25 via fastp, called clones via MiXCR and kept in-frame beta chains. Entries are consolidated by CDR3 protein sequence, retaining the most common genes and DNA. This sample gives roughly 80,000 distinct CDR3 sequences in total; 55% to 75% of them show up just once. The ten largest clones capture 80% to 90% of the sample. Flow cytometry had shown CD8+CD57+ cell expansion in the patients selected for sequencing. Sequenced sample: sorted CD4+, CD8+, or CD8+CD57+ T cells (not recorded which) from PBMCs. These TCRs come from a human donor with aplastic anemia.

This clonotype was observed a few times. V is TRBV25-1 and J is TRBJ2-3; D call uncertain. This CDR3 is built from 15 residues. Germline V gives CDR1 MGHDK, CDR2 SYGVNS. The V gene lost 0 bases and the J gene lost 2 bases, with 9 bases spanning the gap. The chain's CDR3 is CASSEYSTFTDTQYF. CDR3 coding DNA: TGTGCCAGCAGTGAATACTCCACCTTCACAGATACGCAGTATTTT.

The chain joins TRBV19 to TRBJ2-1; no reliable D call. The CDR3 has 14 amino acids. Trimming left V 10 bases short and J 7 bases short, with 20 bases between. Germline loops: CDR1 LNHDA, CDR2 SQIVND (reference sequence). CDR3 loop: CAISHASAKNEQFF. DNA for the CDR3: TGTGCCATCTCCCACGCCTCAGCGAAGAATGAGCAGTTCTTC.

The chain employs TRBV5-5 and TRBJ2-7; the D gene could be TRBD1 or TRBD2 (5 bases each). Germline-derived CDR1 and CDR2 are SGHKS and YYEKEE (reference sequence). The CDR3 loop spans 16 amino acids. Trimming cost V 1 base and J 1 base, with 15 bases left between them. The CDR3 spells CASSLRPRDHSYEQYF. CDR3 DNA: TGTGCCAGCAGCTTGCGTCCACGGGACCATTCCTACGAGCAGTACTTC.

The J gene is TRBJ2-7, the V gene TRBV29-1; D gene uncertain. Germline CDR1 is SQVTM and CDR2 is ANQGSEA. Trimming pared 5 bases from V and 6 bases from J, leaving 14 bases between. The CDR3 has 12 residues. For the CDR3, the DNA is TGCAGCGTTATATCGGGCCTTTTCGAGCAGTACTTC. It encodes CSVISGLFEQYF.

In this sample, this clonotype turned up once. V and J are TRBV11-1 and TRBJ1-2, with D uncertain. Germline V gene lookup returns CDR1 SGHAT and CDR2 FQDESV (reference sequence). Trimming removed 2 bases at V and 6 bases at J, with 16 bases between. The CDR3 loop spans 15 amino acids. The CDR3 DNA is TGTGCCAGCAGCTTAAGCCCGGGTGAGACTAATGGCTACACCTTC. This codes for CASSLSPGETNGYTF.

This clonotype was counted once. The chain has TRBV20-1 and TRBJ2-2; tentatively, D is TRBD2 (5 bases). Germline V gives CDR1 DFQATT, CDR2 SNEGSKA (reference sequence). Between the trimmed V and J ends, which lost 0 bases and 5 bases, there was a span of 16 bases. The length of the CDR3 is 16 residues. The CDR3: CSARERTTRRTGELFF. CDR3 coding DNA: TGCAGTGCTAGAGAGAGGACCACTAGACGAACCGGGGAGCTGTTTTTT.

This clonotype was seen more than once but under ten times. The rearrangement joins TRBV10-3 to TRBJ2-3, with D possibly TRBD1 on 6 matching bases. The germline V gene has CDR1 ENHRY and CDR2 SYGVKD. The V gene lost 4 bases and the J gene lost 6 bases, with 17 bases spanning the gap. The CDR3 spans 15 residues. CDR3 sequence reads: CAISGQGSGIDTQYF. CDR3 bases: TGTGCCATCAGTGGCCAGGGGTCGGGGATCGATACGCAGTATTTT.

V and J are TRBV5-6 and TRBJ2-3; a weak D match, TRBD2 (5 bases). Trimming shortened V by 2 bases and J by 4 bases, and 8 bases separated the two germline ends. The CDR3 is made up of 13 amino acids. Germline CDR1 is SGHDT and CDR2 is YYEEEE. CDR3 DNA sequence: TGTGCCAGCAGCTTTAGCGCGGCAGATACGCAGTATTTT. It translates to CASSFSAADTQYF.

The V and J genes are TRBV7-2 and TRBJ2-7; perhaps TRBD2 as D (5 bases). Germline V gives CDR1 SGHTA, CDR2 FQGNSA. This CDR3 is built from 13 residues. V was pared by 10 bases and J by 2 bases, with 15 bases between. The CDR3, as DNA: TGTGCCACCGCGGGCACAGAAGCCTACGAGCAGTACTTC. It translates to CATAGTEAYEQYF.

This clonotype has just one count. This chain joins TRBV19 and TRBJ1-6, with 10 bases identical to TRBD1. V was pared by 6 bases and J by 11 bases, with 7 bases of the junction left unmatched. Germline CDR1 is LNHDA and CDR2 is SQIVND (reference sequence). This CDR3 has 14 residues. CDR3 nucleotide sequence: TGTGCCAGTAGCCTCGGGACAGGGGATCCACCCCTCCACTTT. Protein sequence: CASSLGTGDPPLHF.

This clonotype has more than one count but fewer than ten. J is TRBJ2-7 and V is TRBV7-9; perhaps TRBD2 as D (5 bases). Germline CDR1 is SEHNR and CDR2 is FQNEAQ (reference sequence). The CDR3 spans 13 residues. Trimming took 5 bases from V and 3 from J, leaving 11 bases between them. The DNA for the CDR3 is TGTGCCAGCAGCACCTACACTAGCTACGAGCAGTACTTC. Translated: CASSTYTSYEQYF.

The chain combines TRBV24-1 with TRBJ2-1, with D maybe TRBD1 (6 bases). Trimming stripped 4 bases from V and 10 bases from J, with 7 bases between. Per the germline V gene, CDR1 is KGHDR and CDR2 is SFDVKD. The length of the CDR3 is 11 residues. The DNA of the CDR3 is TGTGCCACCAGTGACGGGACAGAGCAGTTCTTC. Protein sequence: CATSDGTEQFF.

The gene calls are TRBV5-6 and TRBJ1-6; 8 nucleotides align to TRBD1. The germline V gene encodes CDR1 SGHDT and CDR2 YYEEEE. This CDR3 contains 17 residues. V dropped 1 base and J dropped 9; count of bases not matched to a gene: 12. The chain's CDR3 is CASSLRARDRRFSPLHF. The CDR3 nucleotides read TGTGCCAGCAGCTTGAGGGCCCGGGACAGGCGATTTTCACCCCTCCACTTT.

In this sample, this clonotype turned up once. V gene TRBV11-1 combines with J gene TRBJ1-2; 7 bases align to TRBD1. After removal of 4 bases from V and 3 bases from J, the junction contained 11 bases not matched to a gene. Germline loops: CDR1 SGHAT, CDR2 FQDESV (reference sequence). This CDR3 has 16 amino acids. The DNA of the CDR3 is TGTGCCAGCAGCTCCACCAGCACAGGGGAGCACTATGGCTACACCTTC. Its translation is CASSSTSTGEHYGYTF.

This chain connects TRBV19 to TRBJ2-3; D uncertain. The CDR3 length is 15 residues. Between the trimmed V and J ends, which lost 6 bases and 2 bases, there was a span of 15 bases. Germline V gene data show CDR1 as LNHDA and CDR2 as SQIVND (reference sequence). In DNA form, the CDR3 reads TGTGCCAGTAGCCAGCAGTGGGCACACACAGATACGCAGTATTTT. This translates into CASSQQWAHTDTQYF. Filled out from reference TRBV19 and TRBJ2-3, the complete variable domain reads DGGITQSPKYLFRKEGQNVTLSCEQNLNHDAMYWYRQDPGQGLRLIYYSQIVNDFQKGDIAEGYSVSREKKESFPLTVTSAQKNPTAFYLCASSQQWAHTDTQYFGPGTRLTVL.

This clonotype has a handful of counts. The chain carries TRBV20-1 and TRBJ2-1; 13 nucleotides agree with TRBD2. With V trimmed by 6 bases and J by 3 bases, 11 bases remained unmatched. The germline gives CDR1 DFQATT, CDR2 SNEGSKA (reference sequence). The CDR3 contains 17 residues. The CDR3 reads CSAAGTSGNEIYNEQFF. Here the CDR3 DNA reads TGCAGTGCAGCCGGGACTAGCGGGAATGAAATCTACAATGAGCAGTTCTTC.

The V gene is TRBV19, the J gene TRBJ2-2; D might be TRBD2 (6 bases). CDR1 and CDR2 (germline): LNHDA, SQIVND (reference sequence). The CDR3 sequence is 14 residues long. Trimming cost V 3 bases and J 3 bases, with 8 bases left between them. This chain's CDR3 is CASSIGTDTGELFF. As DNA, the CDR3 is TGTGCCAGTAGTATCGGGACTGACACCGGGGAGCTGTTTTTT.

The chain joins TRBV5-1 to TRBJ1-6; D may be TRBD1 (5 bases). Germline V gives CDR1 SGHRS, CDR2 YFSETQ. CDR3 length: 16 residues. The ends were cut back, 0 bases at V and 3 bases at J, with 10 bases in the middle. CDR3 in DNA: TGCGCCAGCAGCTTGGAAGGGGTTCTCTATAATTCACCCCTCCACTTT. Its protein is CASSLEGVLYNSPLHF.

CDR3 sequence reads: CATRQTYEQYF. Here the CDR3 DNA reads TGTGCCACAAGACAGACCTACGAGCAGTACTTC. V is TRBV2 and J is TRBJ2-7; perhaps TRBD1 as D (5 bases). V lost 10 bases to trimming and J lost 2 bases, with 9 bases between them. Looked up from germline, CDR1 is SNHLY and CDR2 is FYNNEI. The CDR3 extends over 11 amino acids. The complete variable domain, with remaining parts taken from reference TRBV2 and TRBJ2-7, reads EPEVTQTPSHQVTQMGQEVILRCVPISNHLYFYWYRQILGQKVEFLVSFYNNEISEKSEIFDDQFSVERPDGSNFTLKIRSTKLEDSAMYFCATRQTYEQYFGPGTRLTVT.

The rearrangement joins TRBV12-3 or TRBV12-4 to TRBJ2-7, with TRBD1 matching over 9 bases. After removal of 6 bases from V and 3 bases from J, the junction contained 3 bases not matched to a gene. This CDR3 region has 13 residues. The CDR3 region has the DNA TGTGCCAGCAGACGACAGGGGGTCTACGAGCAGTACTTC. It is translated as CASRRQGVYEQYF.

This sequence joins TRBV14 and TRBJ2-7; TRBD2 might be the D (6 bases). The CDR3 totals 18 residues. With 0 bases removed from V and 1 base from J, the gap between germline ends came to 19 bases. Germline lookup yields CDR1 SGHDN and CDR2 FVKESK. CDR3 DNA: TGTGCCAGCAGCCAAGATAGGCTAGCGACCAGGGTGTCCTACGAGCAGTACTTC. It is translated as CASSQDRLATRVSYEQYF.

With regard to this clonotype: The CDR3 carries no conserved terminal phenylalanine or tryptophan, so it likely arises from a read error. No DNA is shown, since the ends of the CDR3 on it are uncertain; the CDR3 is the one TCRdb lists. The rearrangement links TRBV6-4 to TRBJ2-5; the table gives TRBD2 as D, unverified against the DNA. The length of the CDR3 is 8 amino acids, counting both ends. Germline-derived CDR1 and CDR2 are MRHNA and SNTAGT. CDR3 in amino acids: CASSGTNT.